This T cell receptor beta chain was captured in a study of blood T cell repertoires in COVID-19. About the research overall: T cells, B-cell-depleted T cells, or PBMCs provided the cDNA or gDNA that served as material.

For this clone: A read error may account for a junction end that differs from germline.

Data came from immunoSEQ multiplex PCR; TCRdb stores just in-frame clones and leaves some out. The data contain about 80,000 clones, around four fifths of them seen just once; the ten biggest clones take up 8.5% to 10%. The CDR3 sequence is 12 residues long. CDR1 and CDR2 from the germline V gene are MDHEN and SYDVKM. Material for sequencing was peripheral blood. The sequence was obtained from a human donor in a cohort sampled during active COVID-19. The chain combines TRBV28 with TRBJ1-6, with D unclear. DNA for the CDR3: TGTGCCAGCAGTTCCAAACGGCGAGGAGTCTACTTT. This gives the protein CASSSKRRGVYF.